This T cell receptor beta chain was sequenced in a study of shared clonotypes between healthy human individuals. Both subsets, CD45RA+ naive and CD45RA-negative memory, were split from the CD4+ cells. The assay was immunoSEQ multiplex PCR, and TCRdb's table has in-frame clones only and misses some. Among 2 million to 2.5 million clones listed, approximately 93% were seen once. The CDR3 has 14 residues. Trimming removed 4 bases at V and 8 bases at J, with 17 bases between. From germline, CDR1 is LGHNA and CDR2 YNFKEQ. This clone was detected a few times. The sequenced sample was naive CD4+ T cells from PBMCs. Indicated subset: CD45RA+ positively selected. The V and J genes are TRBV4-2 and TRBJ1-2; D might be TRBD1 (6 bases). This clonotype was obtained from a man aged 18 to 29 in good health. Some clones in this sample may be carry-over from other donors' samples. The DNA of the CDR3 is TGTGCCAGCAGCCTGGCCGGGACAAAGGTCGGCTACACCTTC. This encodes CASSLAGTKVGYTF.